The sequence of this TCR beta chain was determined in a study of shared clonotypes between healthy human individuals. Study-wide points: Several donors showed sharing of approximately 5% of naive CD4 clonotypes.

Naive CD8 populations comprised CD45RO-negative cells positively selected for CCR7, excluding terminally differentiated effector memory CD45RA+ cells. Evenly divided among several immunoSEQ plates was the genomic DNA of each subset. Original data processing: Junction-only immunoSEQ data arrived without quality scores, meaning filtering differed. Some clones are missing from TCRdb's copy, which holds only in-frame ones; the method was immunoSEQ multiplex PCR. The DNA was the basis for D and trimming; V, J and clone size are from that table. The table includes about 1.9 million clones, around 95% detected once. The CDR3 sequence is 15 residues long. Trimming removed 0 bases at V and 0 bases at J, with 7 bases between. The germline V gene encodes CDR1 MNHNS and CDR2 SASEGT. Comments on this clone: Its antigen is as yet unknown.

This sequence originates from a man in his late teens or twenties in good health. Some clones in this sample may be carry-over from other donors' samples. What was sequenced was naive CD8+ T cells from PBMCs. The V call is TRBV6-1, the J call TRBJ2-3, with D unclear. In DNA, the CDR3 is TGTGCCAGCAGTGAAGCCAGGTTTAGCACAGATACGCAGTATTTT. This encodes CASSEARFSTDTQYF.